The present T cell receptor beta chain was sequenced within a study of chemoradiotherapy in HPV16-positive cancers. Germline lookup yields CDR1 MNHEY and CDR2 SMNVEV (reference sequence). The CDR3 runs 16 residues. Unmatched junction bases numbered 8, after V lost 0 bases and J lost 4 bases. The protocol was immunoSEQ multiplex PCR, while the TCRdb copy is restricted to in-frame clones and leaves out a portion. The repertoire holds about 1,300 clones, with over 80% as singletons. The TCR originated in a human donor with HPV-associated anogenital cancer. The sample was tumor tissue, taken from a patient who underwent chemoradiotherapy. This chain uses TRBV27 with TRBJ1-2; TRBD1 matches 7 bases. CDR3 in DNA: TGTGCCAGCAGTTTATCGAGTACAGGGGTGGGCTATGGCTACACCTTC. It encodes CASSLSSTGVGYGYTF.